This TCR beta chain was identified in a study of vaccination and CD4 T cells after COVID-19. Study information: Collection of post-vaccine samples followed dose two by a median around 72 days, spanning a range of 14 to 241. The cells were exposed to overlapping spike peptides originating from SARS-CoV-2, HCoV-NL63, HCoV-OC43 and HCoV-229E for stimulation.

In the case of this clonotype: Its antigen remains unidentified.

Cultured CD4+ T-cell DNA underwent Oncomine TCR Beta short-read sequencing. Via MiXCR, TCRdb re-called the PCR reads, giving one row per CDR3 protein. This table has around 5,500 distinct CDR3 sequences, around 32% appearing once. This CDR3 spans 13 amino acids. The ends were cut back, 6 bases at V and 3 bases at J, with 11 bases in the middle. CDR1 and CDR2 (germline): MNHEY, SVGAGI. Noted treatment: roughly ten-day PBMC culture with coronavirus spike peptide pools or control peptides (ViraFEST assay). The origin of this receptor is a human donor who had recovered from COVID-19. The V gene is TRBV6-5, the J gene TRBJ1-2; D gene ambiguous. The sample in question was CD4+ T cells from blood, cultured in vitro, obtained after SARS-CoV-2 vaccination. CDR3 sequence: CASSYLQDYGYTF. CDR3 nucleotide sequence: TGTGCCAGCAGCTACCTACAAGACTATGGCTACACCTTC.